The T cell receptor beta chain described here comes from a study of OX40 agonist ivuxolimab in advanced cancers. Whole-study context: People in dose escalation had one of these cancers: hepatocellular carcinoma, melanoma, renal cell or head and neck cancer.

The CDR3 contains 15 residues. Germline V CDR1 and CDR2: SGHRS, YFSETQ. The ends lost 4 bases at V and 5 bases at J; junction bases unmatched: 6. Sequenced by immunoSEQ multiplex PCR; TCRdb stores in-frame clones only, minus some. The sample holds roughly 69,000 clones; about 89% are singletons and the top ten take 5.2%. The sample in question was CD4+ or CD8+ T cells sorted from blood, obtained in a trial of the OX40 agonist ivuxolimab. The TCR was taken from an adult with an advanced solid tumor such as melanoma, head and neck, liver or kidney cancer. This sequence joins TRBV5-1 and TRBJ2-2; 9 bases map to TRBD1. In DNA form, the CDR3 reads TGCGCCAGCAGCCGGTGGGGACAGGGAACCGGGGAGCTGTTTTTT. Translated: CASSRWGQGTGELFF.